The T cell receptor (beta chain) under discussion was sequenced for a study of CD8 T cells in Susac syndrome. Study-wide findings and caveats: As acknowledged by the study, its TCR sequencing and HLA analysis included a relatively small number of individuals. The CD4+ T cell repertoire of patients with Susac syndrome showed no detectable clonal expansion.

The diagnostic criteria for definite or probable disease, as recently defined, were met by the patients with Susac syndrome. Points on this clonotype: Antigen unknown.

Random hexamers were used to reverse transcribe the RNA input (0.5 to 1 ug). TCR beta CDR3 was amplified by immunoSEQ multiplex PCR. This amplification extended across 54 Vbeta and 13 Jbeta segments. A single record per CDR3 protein comes from TCRdb applying MiXCR to the immunoSEQ multiplex PCR reads. The table records 150,000 to 200,000 distinct CDR3 sequences, approximately 94% of them present only once. The sequence was obtained from a human donor with Susac syndrome. What was sequenced was CD4+ T cells from PBMCs.

CDR3 sequence reads: CSVAHRTEAFF. The CDR3 DNA reads as TGCAGCGTTGCTCACAGGACTGAAGCTTTCTTT. The chain employs TRBV29-1 and TRBJ1-1; D possibly corresponds to TRBD1 (5 bases). Looked up from germline, CDR1 is SQVTM and CDR2 is ANQGSEA. CDR3 size: 11 residues. The V and J ends lost 4 bases and 5 bases respectively, with 8 bases between them.